The source of this T cell receptor beta chain is a study of OX40 agonist ivuxolimab in advanced cancers. Study at large: Of mixed ages from about 20 to 80 and averaging roughly 60 years, the group was roughly 85% male.

Remarks on this clone: The target antigen is unknown.

Sequencing was performed with immunoSEQ multiplex PCR; in TCRdb, only in-frame clones are kept and a portion is missing. The table lists around 80,000 clones, around 90% of them singletons. Study-level points and caveats: At 0.1 to 3.0 mg/kg, CD4+ and CD8+ blood T cells expanded clonally by week 6. Among T cells, CD8+ cells averaged more expanded clones than CD4+ cells.

The V segment lost 4 bases and the J segment 0 bases; nucleotides outside the gene matches: 6. This CDR3 spans 16 amino acids. Germline values: CDR1 SQVTM, CDR2 ANQGSEA. The chain is built from TRBV29-1 and TRBJ1-4; 9 bases match TRBD1. This receptor was obtained from an adult with an advanced solid tumor such as melanoma, head and neck, liver or kidney cancer. The sequenced sample was CD4+ or CD8+ T cells sorted from blood, obtained in a trial of the OX40 agonist ivuxolimab. CDR3 sequence (DNA): TGCAGCGTTGCGGGAGGGACAGGGACAACTAATGAAAAACTGTTTTTT. Protein: CSVAGGTGTTNEKLFF.